Listed below are T cell receptor beta chains from one sample, sequenced in a study of OX40 agonist ivuxolimab in advanced cancers. Measured with immunoSEQ multiplex PCR; TCRdb has only the in-frame clones, and not every one. The sample includes 25,000 to 35,000 clones, 70% to 90% of them seen just once. The input for sequencing was CD4+ or CD8+ T cells sorted from blood, taken in a trial of the OX40 agonist ivuxolimab. Every receptor here comes from an adult with an advanced solid tumor such as melanoma, head and neck, liver or kidney cancer. Both conserved end residues are part of each CDR3. Fields, in order: V gene, clone size, J gene, D gene, CDR3 protein, CDR3 DNA. A D gene is named only where the DNA matches it firmly. The size of a clone is reported for some rows only, either as once, few or many, or as a class for expanded clones.

TRBV2	NA	TRBJ2-5	TRBD2	CARGGIGGETQYF	TGTGCCAGGGGGGGGATAGGCGGAGAGACCCAGTACTTC
TRBV15	NA	TRBJ2-3	NA	CATSRDSTDTQYF	TGTGCCACCAGCAGGGACAGCACAGATACGCAGTATTTT
TRBV13	NA	TRBJ2-2	NA	CASSPDLENTGELFF	TGTGCCAGCAGCCCTGATTTGGAGAACACCGGGGAGCTGTTTTTT
TRBV6-5	NA	TRBJ1-5	NA	CASSSGVAGNQPQHF	TGTGCCAGCTCATCGGGGGTAGCTGGCAATCAGCCCCAGCATTTT
TRBV10-3	NA	TRBJ2-3	TRBD2	CASTLAGVLDTQYF	TGTGCCAGTACACTAGCGGGAGTTTTAGATACGCAGTATTTT
TRBV11-2	NA	TRBJ1-5	NA	CASSLAGGHQPQHF	TGTGCCAGCAGCTTAGCGGGTGGGCACCAGCCCCAGCATTTT
TRBV9	once	TRBJ2-3	NA	CASSVGAVTGDTQYF	TGTGCCAGCAGCGTAGGAGCCGTCACGGGGGATACGCAGTATTTT
TRBV28	NA	TRBJ2-7	NA	CASSFGETDLTYEQYF	TGTGCCAGCAGTTTCGGGGAGACAGACTTAACCTATGAGCAGTACTTC
TRBV28	NA	TRBJ1-1	NA	CASTPARRALLEAFF	TGTGCCAGCACCCCCGCCCGCCGGGCGTTACTTGAAGCTTTCTTT
TRBV11-2	few	TRBJ2-7	NA	CASSLVPGTPYEQYF	TGTGCCAGCAGCTTAGTGCCCGGAACCCCCTACGAGCAGTACTTC
TRBV2	NA	TRBJ2-7	TRBD2	CASGLAGPSYGEQYF	TGTGCCAGCGGATTAGCGGGCCCTTCGTATGGGGAGCAGTACTTC
TRBV29-1	NA	TRBJ2-2	NA	CSVTWFGELFF	TGCAGCGTTACCTGGTTCGGGGAGCTGTTTTTT
TRBV29-1	NA	TRBJ2-5	NA	CSVEGSRLLLAEQETQYF	TGCAGCGTTGAGGGGTCTCGGCTCTTATTAGCGGAACAAGAGACCCAGTACTTC
TRBV9	NA	TRBJ2-3	TRBD2	CASSVYGGGTTDTQYF	TGTGCCAGCAGCGTATATGGCGGGGGGACTACAGATACGCAGTATTTT
TRBV5-1	NA	TRBJ2-6	TRBD2	CASSWTGGALSGANVLTF	TGCGCCAGCAGCTGGACGGGAGGGGCTCTCTCTGGGGCCAACGTCCTGACTTTC
TRBV2	NA	TRBJ2-4	TRBD1	CASSETGLTGKNIQYF	TGTGCCAGCAGTGAAACAGGGCTGACAGGGAAAAACATTCAGTACTTC
TRBV7-3	NA	TRBJ2-2	NA	CASRTSAGELFF	TGTGCCAGCAGAACCTCTGCCGGGGAGCTGTTTTTT
TRBV28	NA	TRBJ2-1	TRBD2	CASSLSLIAGGINEQFF	TGTGCCAGCAGTTTATCTCTTATAGCGGGGGGGATCAATGAGCAGTTCTTC
TRBV2	few	TRBJ2-7	TRBD2	CASSLAGGHEQYF	TGTGCCAGCAGCTTAGCGGGAGGCCACGAGCAGTACTTC
TRBV28	NA	TRBJ2-5	NA	CASSLSWEQETQYF	TGTGCCAGCAGTTTAAGTTGGGAACAAGAGACCCAGTACTTC
TRBV7-8	few	TRBJ2-5	NA	CASSLVPGSQETQYF	TGTGCCAGCAGCTTAGTTCCAGGGAGCCAAGAGACCCAGTACTTC
TRBV7-9	NA	TRBJ2-7	TRBD1	CASSPGQGGGSYEQYF	TGTGCCAGCAGCCCAGGACAGGGGGGAGGCTCCTACGAGCAGTACTTC
TRBV12-5	NA	TRBJ1-2	NA	CASGWSGGNYGYTF	TGTGCTAGTGGTTGGAGCGGGGGGAACTATGGCTACACCTTC
TRBV28	few	TRBJ1-1	NA	CASSSLDQVPNTEAFF	TGTGCCAGCAGTTCACTAGACCAGGTACCGAACACTGAAGCTTTCTTT
TRBV28	NA	TRBJ2-3	NA	CASKMQGGTDTQYF	TGTGCCAGCAAAATGCAGGGTGGCACAGATACGCAGTATTTT
TRBV4-1	few	TRBJ1-1	TRBD1	CASSQQGVMNTEAFF	TGCGCCAGCAGCCAACAGGGGGTCATGAACACTGAAGCTTTCTTT
TRBV7-3	NA	TRBJ2-3	NA	CASSKGDTQVVTDTQYF	TGTGCCAGCAGCAAAGGGGACACTCAGGTGGTCACAGATACGCAGTATTTT
TRBV6-6	NA	TRBJ2-5	NA	CAVRIAQETQYF	TGTGCCGTCCGGATTGCCCAAGAGACCCAGTACTTC
TRBV10-2	NA	TRBJ1-5	NA	CASRGASGVGSNQPQHF	TGCGCCAGCAGGGGAGCGTCTGGCGTGGGGAGCAATCAGCCCCAGCATTTT